This entry lists 6 T cell receptor beta chains sequenced from one sample in a study of T-cell memory formation after mild COVID-19. TCRdb independently ran MiXCR on the 5' RACE reads; one entry per CDR3 protein. The sample lists about 470,000 distinct CDR3 sequences, around a sixth occurring once. The sample taken for sequencing was PBMCs or a T cell subset sorted from them (not recorded which). These receptors were obtained from an adult woman who had mild COVID-19 (a few samples of this study predate the infection). Cell type and time point are not known.

The chain employs TRBV5-1 and TRBJ1-2; a possible D gene is TRBD1 (6 bases). This CDR3 comprises 16 residues. V was pared by 0 bases and J by 0 bases, with 12 bases between. CDR1 and CDR2 (germline): SGHRS, YFSETQ. Here the CDR3 DNA reads TGCGCCAGCAGCTTGGAACAGGGTCCCGCTAACTATGGCTACACCTTC. Its protein product is CASSLEQGPANYGYTF.

This clonotype was observed a few times. The rearrangement uses TRBV7-2 and TRBJ1-5; D perhaps matches TRBD1 (6 bases). The V and J ends lost 5 bases and 1 base respectively, with 15 bases between them. Germline V gives CDR1 SGHTA, CDR2 FQGNSA. The CDR3 consists of 16 residues. CDR3 region: CASSLRGGASNQPQHF. CDR3 coding DNA: TGTGCCAGCAGCCTCAGAGGGGGGGCGAGCAATCAGCCCCAGCATTTT.

V usage is TRBV9 and J usage is TRBJ2-1, with D unclear. V shed 1 base and J shed 6 bases, with 8 bases lying between them. CDR3 size: 13 residues. In germline, CDR1 is SGDLS, CDR2 YYNGEE. CDR3 bases: TGTGCCAGCAGCGTATCCAGGTCCAATGAGCAGTTCTTC. This sequence encodes CASSVSRSNEQFF.

This chain connects TRBV11-2 to TRBJ1-1; a weak D match, TRBD1 (6 bases). This CDR3 is 15 amino acids long. CDR1 is SGHAT and CDR2 is FQNNGV in the germline V gene. Trimming removed 3 bases at V and 2 bases at J, with 13 bases between. In DNA form, the CDR3 reads TGTGCCAGCAGCTTGAGCGGACAGTTTAACACTGAAGCTTTCTTT. Protein product: CASSLSGQFNTEAFF.

This clonotype was observed at least ten times. The chain couples TRBV5-5 to TRBJ1-1; D unresolved. Trimming pared 4 bases from V and 1 base from J, leaving 11 bases between. The CDR3 is 14 amino acids. Germline CDR1 and CDR2: SGHKS and YYEKEE (reference sequence). As DNA, the CDR3 is TGTGCCAGCAGCCTACCCGTGTCGAACACTGAAGCTTTCTTT. Translation gives CASSLPVSNTEAFF.

The chain combines TRBV7-9 with TRBJ2-3; weak D call: TRBD1 (6 bases). This CDR3 is built from 16 residues. Between the trimmed V and J ends, which lost 4 bases and 6 bases, there was a span of 20 bases. Germline V CDR1 and CDR2: SEHNR, FQNEAQ (reference sequence). The CDR3 coding sequence is TGTGCCAGCAGCTCCCGGGACACCCAGCCGCTGGATACGCAGTATTTT. As protein: CASSSRDTQPLDTQYF.